These 20 T cell receptor beta chains were all obtained from the same sample, sequenced in a study of identifying expanded T cells in peripheral blood (dated by TCRdb to the late 2010s). The method behind the library was the immunoSEQ multiplex PCR assay. The table was pulled from immuneACCESS by TCRdb, which kept in-frame rearrangements only. Such tables lose some clones; where checked, under half of the loss comes from unresolved V genes, and the rest has no known cause. Within this sample are around 81,000 clones, with 80% to 90% of them counted one time only. The top ten hold around 4.3% of the sample. The sequenced material came from blood. The source of these receptors is a person aged 18-70 years in good health.

The chain is built from TRBV19 and TRBJ1-2, with D uncertain. This CDR3 is 13 amino acids long. The germline V and J ends were trimmed by 5 bases and 3 bases, with 10 bases remaining between them. CDR1 and CDR2 (germline): LNHDA, SQIVND (reference sequence). In nucleotides, the CDR3 is TGTGCCAGTAGTTTTGCGGCAGACTATGGCTACACCTTC. Its protein is CASSFAADYGYTF.

The chain joins TRBV15 to TRBJ1-2; D possibly corresponds to TRBD1 (5 bases). Germline V gives CDR1 LNHNV, CDR2 YYDKDF (reference sequence). This CDR3 has 16 amino acids. Trimming shortened V by 1 base and J by 4 bases, and 16 bases separated the two germline ends. The chain's CDR3 is CATSRGQGGGTYGYTF. CDR3 DNA: TGTGCCACCAGCAGAGGTCAGGGCGGGGGGACCTATGGCTACACCTTC.

The rearrangement joins TRBV15 to TRBJ1-2; the D is unclear. The length of the CDR3 is 14 residues. Germline V CDR1 and CDR2: LNHNV, YYDKDF (reference sequence). The V and J ends lost 0 bases and 4 bases respectively, with 9 bases between them. DNA for the CDR3: TGTGCCACCAGCAGAGATCGGTCTTCCTATGGCTACACCTTC. Protein: CATSRDRSSYGYTF. Full variable domain (missing parts from reference TRBV15 and TRBJ1-2): DAMVIQNPRYQVTQFGKPVTLSCSQTLNHNVMYWYQQKSSQAPKLLFHYYDKDFNNEADTPDNFQSRRPNTSFCFLDIRSPGLGDTAMYLCATSRDRSSYGYTFGSGTRLTVV.

As to this clone: This same CDR3 is encoded by further DNA sequences in the sample. The chain recombines TRBV30 with TRBJ1-1, with D perhaps matching TRBD1 (5 bases). The V gene lost 1 base and the J gene lost 3 bases, with 9 bases spanning the gap. Germline V gene lookup returns CDR1 GTSNPN and CDR2 SVGIG (reference sequence). This CDR3 is built from 13 residues. CDR3 sequence reads: CAWSEQEDTEAFF. CDR3 DNA sequence: TGTGCCTGGAGTGAACAGGAAGACACTGAAGCTTTCTTT.

The V call is TRBV7-8, the J call TRBJ2-1; maybe TRBD2 (6 bases). Per the germline V gene, CDR1 is SGHVS and CDR2 is FQNEAQ. V lost 2 bases to trimming and J lost 5 bases, with 19 bases between them. The CDR3 covers 17 residues. CDR3 region: CASSLRLARRADNEQFF. The CDR3 DNA sequence: TGTGCCAGCAGCTTACGCCTAGCGAGAAGGGCAGACAATGAGCAGTTCTTC. Complete variable domain (other parts from reference TRBV7-8 and TRBJ2-1): GAGVSQSPRYKVAKRGQDVALRCDPISGHVSLFWYQQALGQGPEFLTYFQNEAQLDKSGLPSDRFFAERPEGSVSTLKIQRTQQEDSAVYLCASSLRLARRADNEQFFGPGTRLTVL.

This clone showed up just once. The chain recombines TRBV18 with TRBJ1-1; D is perhaps TRBD1 (5 bases). Deletions cut 3 bases from V and 4 bases from J, with 15 bases between. CDR3 length: 15 amino acids. CDR1 is KGHSH, CDR2 LQKENI, per germline. Here the CDR3 reads CASSPMPGRGTEAFF. CDR3 DNA: TGTGCCAGCTCACCCATGCCAGGGCGGGGCACTGAAGCTTTCTTT.

The chain combines TRBV18 with TRBJ1-1, with D unresolved. Trimming took off 2 bases at V and 0 bases at J, with 10 bases between the two ends. Germline-derived CDR1 and CDR2 are KGHSH and LQKENI. The CDR3 has 15 amino acids. The CDR3 loop is CASSPSLQLNTEAFF. For the CDR3, the DNA is TGTGCCAGCTCACCAAGCCTTCAGCTGAACACTGAAGCTTTCTTT.

The rearrangement links TRBV15 to TRBJ2-2, with D possibly being TRBD2 (6 bases). Trimming cost V 3 bases and J 7 bases, with 15 bases left between them. This CDR3 is built from 15 residues. The germline gives CDR1 LNHNV, CDR2 YYDKDF (reference sequence). CDR3 sequence: CATSRTSSAFGELFF. CDR3 nucleotides: TGTGCCACCAGCAGGACTAGTTCGGCATTCGGGGAGCTGTTTTTT.

The V and J genes are TRBV5-4 and TRBJ1-1; D uncertain. Germline V gene data show CDR1 as SGHNT and CDR2 as YYREEE (reference sequence). The CDR3 spans 16 residues. V was clipped by 4 bases and J by 0 bases, with 16 bases between them. CDR3 in DNA: TGTGCCAGCAGCCCAGGCGGCGCGAAGATGAACACTGAAGCTTTCTTT. Translating it yields CASSPGGAKMNTEAFF.

The chain joins TRBV30 to TRBJ1-2, with 9 bases lining up with TRBD1. After removal of 1 base from V and 4 bases from J, the junction contained 4 bases not matched to a gene. Germline V gene sequence: CDR1 GTSNPN, CDR2 SVGIG (reference sequence). The CDR3 sequence is 14 residues long. In DNA, the CDR3 is TGTGCCTGGAGTGGGAGACAGGGGGGCTATGGCTACACCTTC. It translates to CAWSGRQGGYGYTF.

CDR3 region: CATGFYSNQPQHF. The CDR3 DNA reads TGTGCCACCGGATTCTATAGCAATCAGCCCCAGCATTTT. The chain links TRBV15 to TRBJ1-5; unclear D gene. CDR1 is LNHNV and CDR2 is YYDKDF in the germline V gene (reference sequence). CDR3 length: 13 amino acids. V dropped 8 bases and J dropped 0 bases, with 8 bases sitting between them.

The rearrangement links TRBV6-5 to TRBJ2-1, with TRBD2 identical over 8 bases. The CDR3 runs to 13 residues. The V gene end was trimmed by 2 bases and the J gene end by 9 bases; junction bases not matched to a gene: 3. Germline CDR1 is MNHEY and CDR2 is SVGAGI. CDR3 sequence reads: CASSYTGLGEQFF. CDR3 DNA: TGTGCCAGCAGTTACACGGGACTAGGTGAGCAGTTCTTC.

The chain couples TRBV2 to TRBJ2-2; D remains unclear. Trimming stripped 4 bases from V and 6 bases from J, with 9 bases between. There are 13 residues in the CDR3. Germline lookup yields CDR1 SNHLY and CDR2 FYNNEI. CDR3 amino acids: CASSVGFPGELFF. For the CDR3, the DNA is TGTGCCAGCAGTGTGGGCTTCCCCGGGGAGCTGTTTTTT.

The J gene is TRBJ1-1, the V gene TRBV5-1; 7 bases fit TRBD1. The CDR3 has 16 residues. CDR1 SGHRS and CDR2 YFSETQ come from the germline V gene. The V and J ends lost 1 base and 0 bases, in that order; junction bases with no gene match: 6. The DNA for the CDR3 is TGCGCCAGCAGCTTGTTGGAGGGACAGTTGAACACTGAAGCTTTCTTT. Protein sequence: CASSLLEGQLNTEAFF.

This chain connects TRBV10-3 to TRBJ1-6; 10 nucleotides agree with TRBD1. V lost 4 bases and J lost 4; bases outside the gene matches: 4. From germline, CDR1 is ENHRY and CDR2 SYGVKD. The CDR3 sequence is 16 residues long. As DNA, the CDR3 is TGTGCCATCAGTGGACAGGGGGCAAATTATAATTCACCCCTCCACTTT. The encoded protein is CAISGQGANYNSPLHF.

This chain joins TRBV28 and TRBJ1-3; 7 nucleotides agree with TRBD1. The germline gives CDR1 MDHEN, CDR2 SYDVKM. CDR3 length equals 15 residues. V shed 8 bases, J shed 4 bases, and the junction held 11 bases outside the gene matches. CDR3 DNA: TGTGCCAGCTCCACAACAGGGGCAACAGGAAACACCATATATTTT. This sequence encodes CASSTTGATGNTIYF. The full variable domain, in which reference TRBV28 and TRBJ1-3 provide the parts outside the CDR3, is DVKVTQSSRYLVKRTGEKVFLECVQDMDHENMFWYRQDPGLGLRLIYFSYDVKMKEKGDIPEGYSVSREKKERFSLILESASTNQTSMYLCASSTTGATGNTIYFGEGSWLTVV.

The chain has TRBV14 and TRBJ2-7; TRBD2 agrees at 9 bases. J was trimmed by 2 bases and V by 1 base; bases with no gene match: 9. CDR3 length equals 17 residues. Germline V gives CDR1 SGHDN, CDR2 FVKESK. CDR3 in DNA: TGTGCCAGCAGCCAAGCGACCGGAGCTAGCGGGACCTACGAGCAGTACTTC. Translation: CASSQATGASGTYEQYF.

This clone was picked up one time. The chain uses TRBV29-1 and TRBJ2-5; 8 bases line up with TRBD2. Germline CDR1 is SQVTM and CDR2 is ANQGSEA. The ends lost 6 bases at V and 6 bases at J; junction bases unmatched: 6. The CDR3 consists of 12 residues. CDR3 sequence reads: CSVGRDRQTQYF. CDR3 coding DNA: TGCAGCGTCGGGAGGGACCGGCAGACCCAGTACTTC. The complete variable domain, with remaining parts taken from reference TRBV29-1 and TRBJ2-5, reads SAVISQKPSRDICQRGTSLTIQCQVDSQVTMMFWYRQQPGQSLTLIATANQGSEATYESGFVIDKFPISRPNLTFSTLTVSNMSPEDSSIYLCSVGRDRQTQYFGPGTRLLVL.

The rearrangement links TRBV7-8 to TRBJ1-2, with D unresolved. Trimming cost V 7 bases and J 11 bases, with 23 bases left between them. CDR3 length equals 14 residues. CDR1 SGHVS and CDR2 FQNEAQ come from the germline V gene. The CDR3 spells CASIPTPGSPAYTF. The CDR3 nucleotides are TGTGCCAGCATCCCCACACCGGGCAGTCCAGCGTACACCTTC.

V is TRBV5-8 and J is TRBJ2-5; maybe TRBD1 (5 bases). The CDR3 contains 16 residues. Germline V gene sequence: CDR1 SGHTS, CDR2 YDEGEE. V gave up 3 bases and J gave up 3 bases, with 18 bases separating them. The CDR3 is CASSSSIGRGEETQYF. CDR3 bases: TGTGCCAGCAGCTCGTCTATCGGAAGGGGCGAAGAGACCCAGTACTTC.